One TCR beta chain is described in this entry. The source of the sample is a study of shared clonotypes between healthy human individuals. Genomic DNA per cell subset filled all wells of several immunoSEQ plates. Produced via immunoSEQ multiplex PCR; TCRdb's table is partial and in-frame only. This sample yields fewer than 850,000 clones, of which 95% to 97% are seen a single time; less than 0.3% belongs to the top ten. Naive CD8 cells were CD45RO-negative, positively selected for CCR7, excluding terminally differentiated effector memory CD45RA+ cells. Deletions cut 4 bases from V and 5 bases from J, with 10 bases between. Looked up from germline, CDR1 is SGHDN and CDR2 is FVKESK. The CDR3 consists of 13 residues.

The sequence was collected from a man aged 25-40 years in good health. V is TRBV14 and J is TRBJ2-3; tentative D call: TRBD2 (5 bases). Sequencing used naive CD8+ T cells sorted from blood. CDR3 loop: CASSLDWGDTQYF. The DNA for the CDR3 is TGTGCCAGCAGCCTGGACTGGGGAGATACGCAGTATTTT.